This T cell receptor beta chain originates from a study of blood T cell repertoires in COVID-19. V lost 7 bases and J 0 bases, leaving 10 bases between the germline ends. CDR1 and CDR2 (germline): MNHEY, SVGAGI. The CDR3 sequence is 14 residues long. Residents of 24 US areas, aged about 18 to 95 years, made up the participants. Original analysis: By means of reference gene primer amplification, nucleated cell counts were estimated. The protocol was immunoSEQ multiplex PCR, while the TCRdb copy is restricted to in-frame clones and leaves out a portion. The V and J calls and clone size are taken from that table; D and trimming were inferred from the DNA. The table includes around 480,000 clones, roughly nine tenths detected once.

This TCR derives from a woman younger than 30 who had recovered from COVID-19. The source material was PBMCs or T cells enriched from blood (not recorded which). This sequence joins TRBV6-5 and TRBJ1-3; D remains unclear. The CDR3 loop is CASTQVISGNTIYF. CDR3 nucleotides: TGTGCCAGCACCCAGGTTATCTCTGGAAACACCATATATTTT.